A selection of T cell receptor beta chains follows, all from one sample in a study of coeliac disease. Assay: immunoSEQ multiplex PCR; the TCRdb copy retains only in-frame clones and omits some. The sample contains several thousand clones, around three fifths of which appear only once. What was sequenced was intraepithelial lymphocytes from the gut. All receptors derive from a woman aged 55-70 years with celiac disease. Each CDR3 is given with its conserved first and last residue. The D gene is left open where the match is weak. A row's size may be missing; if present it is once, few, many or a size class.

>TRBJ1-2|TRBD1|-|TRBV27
TGTGCCAGCAGTTTATCGATGGGGACAGGGCCTTACGGCTACACCTTC
CASSLSMGTGPYGYTF
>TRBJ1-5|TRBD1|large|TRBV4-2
TGTGCCAGCAGCCCGAGGGGGACAGGGATCTCCCCCCAGCATTTT
CASSPRGTGISPQHF
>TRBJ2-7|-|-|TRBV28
TGTGCCAGCAGTTTGGGCAGGGTGATCTACGAGCAGTACTTC
CASSLGRVIYEQYF
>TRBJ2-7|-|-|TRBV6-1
TGTGCCAGCAGTGTGTCCCGTGGCAGGGAAGGGCAGTACTTC
CASSVSRGREGQYF
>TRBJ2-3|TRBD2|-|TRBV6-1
TGTGCCAGCAGCCCAGCGGGGTTCAGCACAGATACGCAGTATTTT
CASSPAGFSTDTQYF
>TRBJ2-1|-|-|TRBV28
TGTGCCAGCAGTTTAGGCACCGGGGGTGATGACAATGAGCAGTTCTTC
CASSLGTGGDDNEQFF
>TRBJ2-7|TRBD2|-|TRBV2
TGTGCCAGCAGTGGGGGGGGCGAGCAGTACTTC
CASSGGGEQYF
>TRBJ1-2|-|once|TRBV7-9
TGTGCCAGCAGCCCAGGGACAAAAGCTGGCTACACCTTC
CASSPGTKAGYTF
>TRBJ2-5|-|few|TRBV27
TGTGCCAGCAGTTTATACAGGGCGGAAGGGGAGACCCAGTACTTC
CASSLYRAEGETQYF
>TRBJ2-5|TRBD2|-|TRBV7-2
TGTGCCAGCAGCTCCGGACTAGCGGAACTGTACCAAGAGACCCAGTACTTC
CASSSGLAELYQETQYF
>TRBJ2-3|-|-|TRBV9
TGTGCCAGCAGCGTAGCAGGGTACACAGATACGCAGTATTTT
CASSVAGYTDTQYF
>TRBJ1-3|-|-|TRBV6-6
TGTGCCAGCAGTTATCATGGGCATTCCTCTGGAAACACCATATATTTT
CASSYHGHSSGNTIYF
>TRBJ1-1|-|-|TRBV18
TGTGCCAGCTCACCAGCGGTAGCTGAAGCTTTCTTT
CASSPAVAEAFF
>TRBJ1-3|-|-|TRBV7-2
TGTGCCAGCAGCTTAGTTCAGGGTTCGGGAAACACCATATATTTT
CASSLVQGSGNTIYF
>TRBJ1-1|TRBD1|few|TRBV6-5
TGTGCCAGCAGTTACGACAGGGCATCAGTGGACACTGAAGCTTTCTTT
CASSYDRASVDTEAFF
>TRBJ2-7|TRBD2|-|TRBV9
TGTGCCAGCAGCCCCCAGAGGGTAGCGGGAGAGTACGAGCAGTACTTC
CASSPQRVAGEYEQYF
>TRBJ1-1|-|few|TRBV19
TGTGCCAGTAGTCCCCCCGGGAGCCGTAGAAACACTGAAGCTTTCTTT
CASSPPGSRRNTEAFF
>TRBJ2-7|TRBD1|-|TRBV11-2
TGTGCCAGCAGCTGGGACAGCTACGAGCAGTACTTC
CASSWDSYEQYF
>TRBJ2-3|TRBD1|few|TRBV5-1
TGCGCCAGCAGCCCGGCCGGGACAGGTTCAGATACGCAGTATTTT
CASSPAGTGSDTQYF
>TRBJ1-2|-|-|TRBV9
TGTGCCAGCAGCGTATCCCAGGGATCCTATGGCTACACCTTC
CASSVSQGSYGYTF
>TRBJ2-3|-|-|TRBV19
TGTGCCAGTAGCCCCGGGAGAGATACGCAGTATTTT
CASSPGRDTQYF
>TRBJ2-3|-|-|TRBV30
TGTGCCTGCAGGACTGGGCCCGGTAGTACGCAGTATTTT
CACRTGPGSTQYF
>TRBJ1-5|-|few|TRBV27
TGTGCCAGCAGCTCCCTGGCCAGCAATCAGCCCCAGCATTTT
CASSSLASNQPQHF
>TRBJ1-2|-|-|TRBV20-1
TGCAGTGCCACAGGTGGCGGCTACACCTTC
CSATGGGYTF
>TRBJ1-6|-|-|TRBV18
TGTGCCAGCTCACCACAGCCGTCATATAATTCACCCCTCCACTTT
CASSPQPSYNSPLHF
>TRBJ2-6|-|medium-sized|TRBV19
TGTGCCAGTAATTGGGGCGCCGGGGCCAACGTCCTGACTTTC
CASNWGAGANVLTF
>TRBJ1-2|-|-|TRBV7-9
TGTGCCAGCAGCACAAGGACAGAGTATGGCTACACCTTC
CASSTRTEYGYTF
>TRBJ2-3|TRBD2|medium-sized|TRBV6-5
TGTGCCAGCAGTTATCTAGCGGGAGATACGCAGTATTTT
CASSYLAGDTQYF
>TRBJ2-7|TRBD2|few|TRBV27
TGTGCCAGCAGCCCAACGGGACTATTATACGAGCAGTACTTC
CASSPTGLLYEQYF
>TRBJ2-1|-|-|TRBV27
TGTGCCAGCAGTTGGGGGCGGGCCCTTGGCAATGAGCAGTTCTTC
CASSWGRALGNEQFF
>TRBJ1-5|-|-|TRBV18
TGTGCCAGCTCTCCTTCAGGGGTACGCAATCAGCCCCAGCATTTT
CASSPSGVRNQPQHF
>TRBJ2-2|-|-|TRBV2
TGTGCCAGCAGACAGGGCGGGGAGCTGTTTTTT
CASRQGGELFF
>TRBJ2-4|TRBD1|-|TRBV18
TGTGCCAGCTCACCGGGGCAGGGGGTCAACATTCAGTACTTC
CASSPGQGVNIQYF
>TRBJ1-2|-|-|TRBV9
TGTGCCAGCAGCGTTGGCGGGGGGGCTCATAACTATGGCTACACCTTC
CASSVGGGAHNYGYTF
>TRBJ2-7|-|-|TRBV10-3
TGTGCCATCAGTGAGATGCAGTCCAAACCCTACGAGCAGTACTTC
CAISEMQSKPYEQYF
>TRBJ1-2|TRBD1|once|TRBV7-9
TGTGCCAGCAGCTTGCGGGACAGGGGCTATGGCTACACCTTC
CASSLRDRGYGYTF
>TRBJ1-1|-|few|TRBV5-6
TGTGCCAGCAGCTTGCGGGGGACTGAAGCTTTCTTT
CASSLRGTEAFF
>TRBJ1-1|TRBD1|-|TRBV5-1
TGTGCCAGCAGCCTCGGGACAGGGGGTACTGAAGCTTTCTTT
CASSLGTGGTEAFF
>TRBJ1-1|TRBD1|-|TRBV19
TGTGCCAGTAACAGGGACAGTCAAGCTTTCTTT
CASNRDSQAFF
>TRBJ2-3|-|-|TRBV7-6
TGTGCCAGCAGCCTCTTACTAGATACGCAGTATTTT
CASSLLLDTQYF
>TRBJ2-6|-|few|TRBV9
TGTGCCAGCAGCGTAGTGGAGACCGGGGCCAACGTCCTGACTTTC
CASSVVETGANVLTF
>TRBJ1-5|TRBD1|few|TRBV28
TGTGCCAGCAGTCTCCCCGGGACAGGGGTAAATCAGCCCCAGCATTTT
CASSLPGTGVNQPQHF
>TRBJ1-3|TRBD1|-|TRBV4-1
TGCGCCAGCAGAACAGGGGGCGCTGGAAACACCATATATTTT
CASRTGGAGNTIYF
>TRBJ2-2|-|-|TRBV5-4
TGTGCCATGCCAGGGGCGTCCGGGGAGCTGTTTTTT
CAMPGASGELFF
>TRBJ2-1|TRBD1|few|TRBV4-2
TGTGCCAGCAGCCAACAAACGGGACAGGGGGGCGATGAGCAGTTCTTC
CASSQQTGQGGDEQFF
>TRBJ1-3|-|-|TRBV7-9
TGTGCCAGCAGCCCGGGAGCGCCTGTCTCTGGAAACACCATATATTTT
CASSPGAPVSGNTIYF
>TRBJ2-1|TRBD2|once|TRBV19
TGTGCCAGTAGTACCGTTCTAGCGGCACGGCACAATGAGCAGTTCTTC
CASSTVLAARHNEQFF
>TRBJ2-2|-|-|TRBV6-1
TGTGCCAGCAGTCAGGGGAACACCGGGGAGCTGTTTTTT
CASSQGNTGELFF
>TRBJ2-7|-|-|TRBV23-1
TGCGCCAGCAGTCATAGGGACATCGAGAGATACGAGCAGTACTTC
CASSHRDIERYEQYF
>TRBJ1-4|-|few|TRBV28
TGTGCCAGCAGTCCGGGAGTAACAACTAATGAAAAACTGTTTTTT
CASSPGVTTNEKLFF